These 6 T cell receptor beta chains originate from one sample sequenced in a study of Graves' ophthalmopathy and Graves' hyperthyroidism. Transcripts of RNA were the source for amplifying TCR beta CDR3 regions. First-round RT-PCR used HTBI primers; second-round multiplex PCR followed. TCRdb redid the calling of the multiplex PCR reads with MiXCR, one entry per CDR3 protein. The repertoire holds over a million distinct CDR3 sequences, 35% to 45% seen once, with more than 9.5% in the top ten. Source material: peripheral blood or thyroid tissue (not recorded which). Source of these receptors: an adult man with Graves' hyperthyroidism.

This clonotype was counted at least ten times. The J gene is TRBJ2-5, the V gene TRBV12-3 or TRBV12-4; 8 bases line up with TRBD1. The V segment lost 6 bases and the J segment 1 base; nucleotides outside the gene matches: 4. The CDR3 totals 14 residues. The CDR3 loop reads CASRGDRSQETQYF. For the CDR3, the DNA is TGTGCCAGCAGAGGGGACAGGAGCCAAGAGACCCAGTACTTC.

This chain uses TRBV29-1 with TRBJ2-7; D tentatively fits TRBD1 or TRBD2 (7 bases each). Trimming removed 8 bases from V and 4 bases from J, with 12 bases in between. This CDR3 has 11 residues. Germline lookup yields CDR1 SQVTM and CDR2 ANQGSEA. CDR3 loop: CSPGGGYEQYF. In DNA form, the CDR3 reads TGCAGCCCAGGGGGGGGGTACGAGCAGTACTTC.

There are many counts of this clonotype. Sequence at one end of the junction differs from germline and may be a read error. The rearrangement uses TRBV5-1 and TRBJ2-7; 8 nucleotides line up with TRBD1. This CDR3 has 14 residues. Looked up from germline, CDR1 is SGHRS and CDR2 is YFSETQ. CDR3 sequence: CASSLTGAAYEQYF. CDR3 bases: TGTGCCAGCAGCTTGACAGGGGCGGCCTACGAGCAGTACTTC.

The sample holds a few counts of this clonotype. The J gene is TRBJ1-2, the V gene TRBV5-6; 11 positions agree with TRBD1. Germline loops: CDR1 SGHDT, CDR2 YYEEEE. Trimming took 2 bases from V and 5 from J; bases not matched to a gene: 11. The CDR3 is 17 amino acids. CDR3 residues: CASSFGTGGTLGYGYTF. The CDR3 DNA reads as TGTGCCAGCAGCTTTGGGACAGGGGGGACCCTTGGATATGGCTACACCTTC.

On this clonotype itself: This may be a read error: a much more frequent sequence differs by one nucleotide. The CDR3 loop is CASSSTGEPGSTIYF. CDR3 coding DNA: TGTGCCAGCAGCTCGACAGGGGAGCCTGGAAGCACCATATATTTT. The chain employs TRBV7-6 and TRBJ1-3; 8 bases agree with TRBD1. CDR3 length equals 15 residues. The germline gives CDR1 SGHVS, CDR2 FNYEAQ.

A few counts support this clonotype. The rearrangement joins TRBV19 to TRBJ2-2, with 9 bases aligning to TRBD1. Per germline, CDR1 LNHDA and CDR2 SQIVND (reference sequence). CDR3 length: 16 amino acids. V lost 6 bases, J lost 3 bases, and 8 bases stayed unmatched. DNA for the CDR3: TGTGCCAGTAGACCACAGGGGGCGCAGGACACCGGGGAGCTGTTTTTT. Protein: CASRPQGAQDTGELFF.